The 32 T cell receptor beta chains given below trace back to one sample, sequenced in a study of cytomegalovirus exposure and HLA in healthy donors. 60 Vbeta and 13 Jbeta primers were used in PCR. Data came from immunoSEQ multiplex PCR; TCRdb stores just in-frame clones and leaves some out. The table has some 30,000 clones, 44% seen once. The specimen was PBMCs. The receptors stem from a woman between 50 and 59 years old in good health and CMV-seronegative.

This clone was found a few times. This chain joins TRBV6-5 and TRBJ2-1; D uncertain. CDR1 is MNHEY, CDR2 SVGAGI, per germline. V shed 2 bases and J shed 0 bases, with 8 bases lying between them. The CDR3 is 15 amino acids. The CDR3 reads CASSYGGSSYNEQFF. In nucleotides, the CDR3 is TGTGCCAGCAGTTACGGCGGCAGCTCCTACAATGAGCAGTTCTTC.

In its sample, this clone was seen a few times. Here the CDR3 reads CASSSPRYADYGYTF. DNA for the CDR3: TGTGCCAGCAGTAGCCCGAGGTATGCTGACTATGGCTACACCTTC. The chain has TRBV6-6 and TRBJ1-2; D is unclear. The germline CDR1 and CDR2 sequences are MNHNY and SVGAGI (reference sequence). V was cut by 5 bases and J by 3 bases, with 16 bases left in between. The CDR3 consists of 15 residues.

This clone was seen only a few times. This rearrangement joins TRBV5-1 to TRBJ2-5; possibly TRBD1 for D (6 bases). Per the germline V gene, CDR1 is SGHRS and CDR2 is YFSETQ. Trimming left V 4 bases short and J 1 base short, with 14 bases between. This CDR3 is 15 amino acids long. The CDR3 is CASSPSGVGQETQYF. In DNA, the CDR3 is TGCGCCAGCAGCCCGTCAGGGGTCGGCCAAGAGACCCAGTACTTC.

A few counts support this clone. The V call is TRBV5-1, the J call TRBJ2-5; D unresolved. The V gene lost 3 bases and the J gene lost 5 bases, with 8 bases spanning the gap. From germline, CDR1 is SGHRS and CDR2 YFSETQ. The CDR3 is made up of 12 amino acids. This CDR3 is CASSSNRETQYF. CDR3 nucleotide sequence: TGCGCCAGCAGCTCTAACCGGGAGACCCAGTACTTC.

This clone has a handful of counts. The CDR3 loop is CASSPGTSGRGYNEQFF. In DNA, the CDR3 is TGTGCCAGCAGCCCCGGGACTAGCGGGAGGGGATACAATGAGCAGTTCTTC. V gene TRBV7-3 combines with J gene TRBJ2-1; TRBD2 matches 16 bases. The CDR3 has 17 amino acids. CDR1 and CDR2 from the germline V gene are SGHTA and FQGTGA. The V gene end was trimmed by 5 bases and the J gene end by 4 bases; junction bases not matched to a gene: 5.

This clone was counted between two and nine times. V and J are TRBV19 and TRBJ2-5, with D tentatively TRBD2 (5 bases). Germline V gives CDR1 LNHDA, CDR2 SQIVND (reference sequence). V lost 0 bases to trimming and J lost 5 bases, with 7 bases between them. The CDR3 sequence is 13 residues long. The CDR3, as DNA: TGTGCCAGTAGTATAGAGAGGGAGGAGACCCAGTACTTC. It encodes CASSIEREETQYF.

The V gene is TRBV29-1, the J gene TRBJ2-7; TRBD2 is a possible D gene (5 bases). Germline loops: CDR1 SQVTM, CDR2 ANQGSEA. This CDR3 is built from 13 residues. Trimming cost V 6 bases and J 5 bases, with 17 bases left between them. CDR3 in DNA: TGCAGCGTCAACGGGGTCACCGGGAACGAGCAGTACTTC. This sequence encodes CSVNGVTGNEQYF.

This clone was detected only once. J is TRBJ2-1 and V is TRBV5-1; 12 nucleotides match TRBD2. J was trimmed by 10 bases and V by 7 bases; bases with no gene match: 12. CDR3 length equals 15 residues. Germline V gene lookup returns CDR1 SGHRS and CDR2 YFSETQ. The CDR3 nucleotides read TGCGCCAGCTATCCGACTAGCGGGGGAATGTGGGAGCAGTTCTTC. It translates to CASYPTSGGMWEQFF.

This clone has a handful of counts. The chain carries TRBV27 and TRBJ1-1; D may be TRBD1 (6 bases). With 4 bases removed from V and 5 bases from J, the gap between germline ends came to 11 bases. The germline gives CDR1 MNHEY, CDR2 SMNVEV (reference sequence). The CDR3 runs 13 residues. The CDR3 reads CASSSLQGTEAFF. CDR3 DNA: TGTGCCAGCAGTTCTCTACAGGGAACTGAAGCTTTCTTT.

The DNA for the CDR3 is TGTGCCAGCAGTACCGGGACAGGGTTTGGTAATTCACCCCTCCACTTT. This sequence encodes CASSTGTGFGNSPLHF. The rearrangement links TRBV5-5 to TRBJ1-6, with 9 bases aligning to TRBD1. The CDR3 runs 16 residues. Germline V gene sequence: CDR1 SGHKS, CDR2 YYEKEE (reference sequence). The V segment lost 5 bases and the J segment 6 bases; nucleotides outside the gene matches: 9.

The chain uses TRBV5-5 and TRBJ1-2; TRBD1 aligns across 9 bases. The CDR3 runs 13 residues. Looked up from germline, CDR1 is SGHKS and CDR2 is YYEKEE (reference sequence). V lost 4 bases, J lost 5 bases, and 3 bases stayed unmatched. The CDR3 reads CASSPGTGYGYTF. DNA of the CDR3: TGTGCCAGCAGCCCCGGGACAGGGTATGGCTACACCTTC.

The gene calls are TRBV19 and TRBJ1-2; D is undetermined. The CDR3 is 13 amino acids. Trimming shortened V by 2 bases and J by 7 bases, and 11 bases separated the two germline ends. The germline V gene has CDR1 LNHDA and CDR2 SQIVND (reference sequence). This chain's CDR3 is CASSILSGSGYTF. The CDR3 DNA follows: TGTGCCAGTAGTATATTGTCAGGCAGTGGCTACACCTTC.

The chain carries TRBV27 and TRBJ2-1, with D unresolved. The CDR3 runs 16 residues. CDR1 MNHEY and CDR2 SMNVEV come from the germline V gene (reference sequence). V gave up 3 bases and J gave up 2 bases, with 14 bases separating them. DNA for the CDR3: TGTGCCAGCAGTTTCGGGTTGGCTTCTGCCTACAATGAGCAGTTCTTC. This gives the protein CASSFGLASAYNEQFF.

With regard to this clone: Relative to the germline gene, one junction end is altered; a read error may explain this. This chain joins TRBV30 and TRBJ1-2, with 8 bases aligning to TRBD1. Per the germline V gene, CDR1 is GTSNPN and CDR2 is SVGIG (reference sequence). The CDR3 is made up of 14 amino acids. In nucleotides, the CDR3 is TGCGCCTGGAGTCCTCAGGACAGGGACTATGGCTACACCTTC. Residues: CAWSPQDRDYGYTF.

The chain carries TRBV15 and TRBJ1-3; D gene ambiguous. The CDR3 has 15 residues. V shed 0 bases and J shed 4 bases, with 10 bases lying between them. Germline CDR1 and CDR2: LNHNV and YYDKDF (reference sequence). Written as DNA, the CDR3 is TGTGCCACCAGCAGAGATGCGAGGGAAGGAAACACCATATATTTT. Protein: CATSRDAREGNTIYF.

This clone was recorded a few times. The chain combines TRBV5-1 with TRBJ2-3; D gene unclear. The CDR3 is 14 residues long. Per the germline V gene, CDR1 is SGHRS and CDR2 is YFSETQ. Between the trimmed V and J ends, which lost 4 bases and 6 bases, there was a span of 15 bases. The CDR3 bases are TGCGCCAGCAGCGTGGCACCCAGGATGGATACGCAGTATTTT. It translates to CASSVAPRMDTQYF. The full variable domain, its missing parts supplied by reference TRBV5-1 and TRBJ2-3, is KAGVTQTPRYLIKTRGQQVTLSCSPISGHRSVSWYQQTPGQGLQFLFEYFSETQRNKGNFPGRFSGRQFSNSRSEMNVSTLELGDSALYLCASSVAPRMDTQYFGPGTRLTVL.

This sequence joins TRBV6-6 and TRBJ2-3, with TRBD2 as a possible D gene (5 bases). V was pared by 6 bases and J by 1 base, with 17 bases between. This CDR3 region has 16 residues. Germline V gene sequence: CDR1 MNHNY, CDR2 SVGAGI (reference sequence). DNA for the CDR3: TGTGCCAGCAGCTCCTTGGGGAGCCGCCGCACAGATACGCAGTATTTT. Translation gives CASSSLGSRRTDTQYF.

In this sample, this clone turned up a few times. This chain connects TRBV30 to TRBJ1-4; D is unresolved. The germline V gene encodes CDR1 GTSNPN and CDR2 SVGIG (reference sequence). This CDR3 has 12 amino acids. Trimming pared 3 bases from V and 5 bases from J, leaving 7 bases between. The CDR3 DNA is TGTGCCTGGAGAAGCTCCAATGAAAAACTGTTTTTT. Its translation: CAWRSSNEKLFF.

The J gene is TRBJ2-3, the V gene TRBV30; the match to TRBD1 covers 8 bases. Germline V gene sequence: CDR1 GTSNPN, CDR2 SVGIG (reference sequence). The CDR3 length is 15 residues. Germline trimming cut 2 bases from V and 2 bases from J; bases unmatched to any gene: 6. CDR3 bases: TGTGCCTGGAGTTTCAGGGGGCTACTCACAGATACGCAGTATTTT. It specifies CAWSFRGLLTDTQYF.

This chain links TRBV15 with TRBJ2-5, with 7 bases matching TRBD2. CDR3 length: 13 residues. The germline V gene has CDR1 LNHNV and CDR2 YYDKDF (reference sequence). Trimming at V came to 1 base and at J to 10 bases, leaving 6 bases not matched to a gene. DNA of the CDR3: TGTGCCACCAGCAGAGTGGGAAGGGAGGGCCAGTACTTC. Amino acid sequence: CATSRVGREGQYF. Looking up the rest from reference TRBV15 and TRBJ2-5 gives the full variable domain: DAMVIQNPRYQVTQFGKPVTLSCSQTLNHNVMYWYQQKSSQAPKLLFHYYDKDFNNEADTPDNFQSRRPNTSFCFLDIRSPGLGDTAMYLCATSRVGREGQYFGPGTRLLVL.

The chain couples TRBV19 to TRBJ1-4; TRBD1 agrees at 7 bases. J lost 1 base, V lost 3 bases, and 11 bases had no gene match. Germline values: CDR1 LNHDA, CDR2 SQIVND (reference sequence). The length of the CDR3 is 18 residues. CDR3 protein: CASSITPTGPITNEKLFF. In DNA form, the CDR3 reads TGTGCCAGTAGTATCACTCCGACAGGGCCGATAACTAATGAAAAACTGTTTTTT.

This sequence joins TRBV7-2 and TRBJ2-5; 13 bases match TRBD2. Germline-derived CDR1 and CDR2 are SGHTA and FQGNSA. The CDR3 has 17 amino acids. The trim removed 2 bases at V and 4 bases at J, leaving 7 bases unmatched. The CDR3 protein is CASSLTRLAGGIETQYF. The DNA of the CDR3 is TGTGCCAGCAGCTTAACTCGACTAGCGGGGGGAATAGAGACCCAGTACTTC.

CDR3 sequence: CASSGDRGRTPQHF. DNA of the CDR3: TGTGCCAGCAGTGGGGACAGGGGAAGAACGCCCCAGCATTTT. This chain links TRBV6-1 with TRBJ1-5; TRBD1 aligns across 10 bases. Germline values: CDR1 MNHNS, CDR2 SASEGT. V shed 4 bases and J 9 bases; nucleotides not matched to a gene: 6. CDR3 length: 14 residues.

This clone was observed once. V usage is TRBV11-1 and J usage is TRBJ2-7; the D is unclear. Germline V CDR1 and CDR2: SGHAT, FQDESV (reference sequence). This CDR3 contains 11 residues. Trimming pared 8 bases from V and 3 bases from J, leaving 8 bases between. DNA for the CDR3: TGTGCCAGCCAGGATTACTACGAGCAGTACTTC. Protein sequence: CASQDYYEQYF.

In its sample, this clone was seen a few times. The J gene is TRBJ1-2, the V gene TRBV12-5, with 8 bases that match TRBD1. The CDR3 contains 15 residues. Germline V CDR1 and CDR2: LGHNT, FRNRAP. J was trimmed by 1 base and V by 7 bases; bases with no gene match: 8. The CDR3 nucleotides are TGTGCTAGTGACAGACAGGGGACCTATAACTATGGCTACACCTTC. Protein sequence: CASDRQGTYNYGYTF.

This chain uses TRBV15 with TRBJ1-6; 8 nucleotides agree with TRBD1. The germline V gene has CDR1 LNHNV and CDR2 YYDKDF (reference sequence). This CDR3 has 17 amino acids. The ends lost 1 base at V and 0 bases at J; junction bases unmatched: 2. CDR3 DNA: TGTGCCACCAGCAGAGGGACAGGGAGCTCCTATAATTCACCCCTCCACTTT. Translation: CATSRGTGSSYNSPLHF.

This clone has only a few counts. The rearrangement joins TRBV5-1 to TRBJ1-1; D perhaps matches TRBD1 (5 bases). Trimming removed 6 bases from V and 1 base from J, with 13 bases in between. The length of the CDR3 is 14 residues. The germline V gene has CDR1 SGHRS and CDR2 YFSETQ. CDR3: CASNGGETNTEAFF. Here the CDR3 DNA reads TGCGCCAGCAATGGGGGGGAAACGAACACTGAAGCTTTCTTT. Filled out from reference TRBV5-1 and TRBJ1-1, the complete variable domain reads KAGVTQTPRYLIKTRGQQVTLSCSPISGHRSVSWYQQTPGQGLQFLFEYFSETQRNKGNFPGRFSGRQFSNSRSEMNVSTLELGDSALYLCASNGGETNTEAFFGQGTRLTVV.

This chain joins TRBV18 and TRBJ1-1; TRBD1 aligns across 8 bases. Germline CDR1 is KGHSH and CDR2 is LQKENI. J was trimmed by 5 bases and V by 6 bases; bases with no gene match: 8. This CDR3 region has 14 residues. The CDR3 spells CASSRQGPGTEAFF. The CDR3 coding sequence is TGTGCCAGCTCCCGACAGGGGCCGGGGACTGAAGCTTTCTTT.

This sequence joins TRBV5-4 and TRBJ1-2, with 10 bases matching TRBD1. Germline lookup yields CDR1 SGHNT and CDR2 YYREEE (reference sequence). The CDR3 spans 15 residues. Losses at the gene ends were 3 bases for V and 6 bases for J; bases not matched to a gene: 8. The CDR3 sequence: CASSSRDRGVDGYTF. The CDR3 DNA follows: TGTGCCAGCAGCTCTAGGGACAGGGGAGTGGATGGCTACACCTTC.

CDR3 coding DNA: TGTGCCAGCATGGGGGGGTCGAGCAAGGAGTCCTACGAGCAGTACTTC. Translating it yields CASMGGSSKESYEQYF. The rearrangement links TRBV27 to TRBJ2-7; 7 bases agree with TRBD2. The CDR3 length is 16 residues. Losses at the gene ends were 7 bases for V and 1 base for J; bases not matched to a gene: 13. Germline V lookup: CDR1 MNHEY, CDR2 SMNVEV (reference sequence).

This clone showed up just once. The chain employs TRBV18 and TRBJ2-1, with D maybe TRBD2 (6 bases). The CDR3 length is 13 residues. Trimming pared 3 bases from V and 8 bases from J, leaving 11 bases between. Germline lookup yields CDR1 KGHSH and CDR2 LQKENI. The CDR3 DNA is TGTGCCAGCTCACCGGGGGGATACCATGAGCAGTTCTTC. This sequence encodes CASSPGGYHEQFF.

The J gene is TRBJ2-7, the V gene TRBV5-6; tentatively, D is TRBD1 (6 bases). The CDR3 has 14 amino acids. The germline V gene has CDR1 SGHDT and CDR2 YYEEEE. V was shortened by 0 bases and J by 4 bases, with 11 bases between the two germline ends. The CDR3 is CASSLGAGAYEQYF. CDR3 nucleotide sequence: TGTGCCAGCAGCTTGGGCGCAGGGGCTTACGAGCAGTACTTC.